This TCR beta chain was sequenced for a study of T cell responses to AZD1222 COVID-19 vaccine. Trimming left V 0 bases short and J 4 bases short, with 7 bases between. The CDR3 covers 13 residues. CDR1 and CDR2 (germline): LNHNV, YYDKDF (reference sequence). Broader study findings: Sampling that yielded the repertoires occurred only after the peak T cell response. White British donors predominated, females outnumbered males, and clonal diversity was possibly underestimated.

This clone was counted a few times. Its antigen is not identified. Other DNA sequences of this sample code for an identical CDR3. Libraries were prepared by immunoSEQ multiplex PCR; TCRdb keeps only in-frame clonotypes and omits some of them. This sample has roughly 66,000 clones, with around 89% found just once. V usage is TRBV15 and J usage is TRBJ2-7, with D uncertain. The specimen was peripheral blood, collected 28 days after the second dose of the MenACWY control vaccine. The sequence derives from an adult who received the MenACWY meningococcal vaccine as a control. The CDR3 protein is CATSRDRSYEQYF. For the CDR3, the DNA is TGTGCCACCAGCAGAGATCGATCGTACGAGCAGTACTTC.